One and the same sample provided the 22 T cell receptor beta chains below, sequenced in a study of blood T cell repertoires in COVID-19. The data were produced by immunoSEQ multiplex PCR, yet TCRdb's version contains in-frame clones alone and is incomplete. This table holds roughly 280,000 clones, about 90% found once. Sample: PBMCs or T cells enriched from blood (not recorded which). These receptors were taken from a woman in her 30s with acute COVID-19.

V usage is TRBV4-1 and J usage is TRBJ2-3, with 7 bases aligning to TRBD2. Germline values: CDR1 MGHRA, CDR2 YSYEKL. The V and J ends lost 4 bases and 4 bases, in that order; junction bases with no gene match: 8. The CDR3 is 15 amino acids. The CDR3 DNA sequence: TGCGCCAGCAGCCCCATAGCGGGTCCTGCAGATACGCAGTATTTT. Translation gives CASSPIAGPADTQYF.

V gene TRBV27 combines with J gene TRBJ1-1, with a weak D call TRBD1 (6 bases). V was clipped by 2 bases and J by 6 bases, with 13 bases between them. CDR1 is MNHEY, CDR2 SMNVEV, per germline (reference sequence). The CDR3 contains 14 residues. CDR3 nucleotides: TGTGCCAGCAGTTTAAACAGGGTCGGTTCTGAAGCTTTCTTT. This encodes CASSLNRVGSEAFF.

V gene TRBV5-1 combines with J gene TRBJ2-5; TRBD2 is a possible D gene (6 bases). V dropped 0 bases and J dropped 5 bases, with 14 bases sitting between them. The germline gives CDR1 SGHRS, CDR2 YFSETQ. CDR3 length: 15 residues. CDR3 coding DNA: TGCGCCAGCAGCTTGGGCGGGACCCCAGGGGAGACCCAGTACTTC. Protein sequence: CASSLGGTPGETQYF.

This chain joins TRBV28 and TRBJ2-3, with D perhaps TRBD2 (5 bases). Trimming removed 3 bases from V and 0 bases from J, with 7 bases in between. CDR1 is MDHEN, CDR2 SYDVKM, per germline. This CDR3 is built from 14 residues. CDR3 sequence: CASSFRGSTDTQYF. The CDR3 DNA follows: TGTGCCAGCAGTTTCCGAGGGAGCACAGATACGCAGTATTTT.

This clone was seen more than once but under ten times. The chain has TRBV7-9 and TRBJ2-7, with unresolved D. V dropped 4 bases and J dropped 0 bases, with 16 bases sitting between them. The CDR3 is 16 residues long. The germline V gene has CDR1 SEHNR and CDR2 FQNEAQ (reference sequence). The CDR3 sequence: CASSSRSEGASYEQYF. The CDR3 nucleotides read TGTGCCAGCAGCTCGCGCAGCGAAGGAGCCTCCTACGAGCAGTACTTC.

V is TRBV19 and J is TRBJ2-7; 7 bases align to TRBD2. The CDR3 extends over 13 amino acids. Germline lookup yields CDR1 LNHDA and CDR2 SQIVND (reference sequence). Trimming removed 7 bases from V and 6 bases from J; junction bases left unmatched: 9. CDR3 in amino acids: CASKGTMEGEQYF. The DNA of the CDR3 is TGTGCCAGTAAAGGGACTATGGAAGGCGAGCAGTACTTC.

CDR3 nucleotides: TGCGCCAGCAGCCAAGTACCAGGAACCTACGAGCAGTACTTC. It codes for CASSQVPGTYEQYF. V usage is TRBV4-1 and J usage is TRBJ2-7; no clear D gene. Between the trimmed V and J ends, which lost 1 base and 2 bases, there was a span of 9 bases. CDR3 length: 14 amino acids. Germline V gene lookup returns CDR1 MGHRA and CDR2 YSYEKL.

This clone has just one count. The gene calls are TRBV29-1 and TRBJ2-1, with 11 bases lining up with TRBD2. The CDR3 sequence is 14 residues long. Germline V gives CDR1 SQVTM, CDR2 ANQGSEA. Trimming took 7 bases from V and 5 from J; bases not matched to a gene: 7. The CDR3 is CSGAGTSGDNEQFF. The CDR3 coding sequence is TGCAGCGGTGCAGGGACTAGCGGAGACAATGAGCAGTTCTTC.

CDR3 coding DNA: TGTGCCAGCACTACGGGACAAGACAATCAGCCCCAGCATTTT. This translates into CASTTGQDNQPQHF. The chain recombines TRBV6-5 with TRBJ1-5, with D possibly TRBD1 on 6 matching bases. V dropped 7 bases and J dropped 3 bases, with 13 bases sitting between them. This CDR3 spans 14 amino acids. CDR1 is MNHEY, CDR2 SVGAGI, per germline.

The J gene is TRBJ2-7, the V gene TRBV27, with 7 bases lining up with TRBD1. The ends lost 5 bases at V and 6 bases at J; junction bases unmatched: 7. Germline lookup yields CDR1 MNHEY and CDR2 SMNVEV (reference sequence). This CDR3 is built from 13 residues. Here the CDR3 reads CASSQARGREQYF. CDR3 DNA sequence: TGTGCCAGCAGTCAAGCTAGGGGGCGCGAGCAGTACTTC.

The gene calls are TRBV7-3 and TRBJ2-1; TRBD2 matches 13 bases. Unmatched junction bases numbered 10, after V lost 6 bases and J lost 8 bases. The CDR3 has 16 amino acids. The V gene's germline CDR1 is SGHTA and CDR2 FQGTGA. CDR3 protein: CASRLPGLAGSDEQFF. CDR3 sequence (DNA): TGTGCCAGCAGGCTACCGGGACTAGCGGGATCCGATGAGCAGTTCTTC. The entire variable domain, with the rest obtained from reference TRBV7-3 and TRBJ2-1, is as follows: GAGVSQTPSNKVTEKGKYVELRCDPISGHTALYWYRQSLGQGPEFLIYFQGTGAADDSGLPNDRFFAVRPEGSVSTLKIQRTERGDSAVYLCASRLPGLAGSDEQFFGPGTRLTVL.

The rearrangement links TRBV29-1 to TRBJ1-5, with 9 bases identical to TRBD1. This CDR3 has 15 residues. V gave up 8 bases and J gave up 0 bases; unmatched junction bases: 8. Germline assignment: CDR1 SQVTM and CDR2 ANQGSEA. The CDR3 DNA reads TGCAGCATCGCGACAGGGGGGAATAGCAATCAGCCCCAGCATTTT. This gives the protein CSIATGGNSNQPQHF. The whole variable domain, remainder taken from reference TRBV29-1 and TRBJ1-5, is SAVISQKPSRDICQRGTSLTIQCQVDSQVTMMFWYRQQPGQSLTLIATANQGSEATYESGFVIDKFPISRPNLTFSTLTVSNMSPEDSSIYLCSIATGGNSNQPQHFGDGTRLSIL.

The chain employs TRBV29-1 and TRBJ2-3, with TRBD1 as a possible D gene (6 bases). The CDR3 extends over 17 amino acids. Trimming cost V 2 bases and J 0 bases, with 18 bases left between them. Germline V CDR1 and CDR2: SQVTM, ANQGSEA. The CDR3 DNA sequence: TGCAGCGTTGAATTACAGGGCAGCTCGATTAGCACAGATACGCAGTATTTT. It codes for CSVELQGSSISTDTQYF.

The chain links TRBV5-4 to TRBJ1-1, with 7 bases identical to TRBD1. The CDR3 has 14 amino acids. Germline assignment: CDR1 SGHNT and CDR2 YYREEE (reference sequence). The ends lost 4 bases at V and 1 base at J; junction bases unmatched: 4. CDR3 amino acids: CASSGRTGNTEAFF. The CDR3, as DNA: TGTGCCAGCAGCGGCAGGACAGGGAACACTGAAGCTTTCTTT.

The rearrangement links TRBV6-1 to TRBJ2-4; TRBD2 is a possible D gene (6 bases). The CDR3 has 14 amino acids. Trimming took off 2 bases at V and 10 bases at J, with 15 bases between the two ends. Germline V lookup: CDR1 MNHNS, CDR2 SASEGT. CDR3 DNA sequence: TGTGCCAGCAGTGAATCCGGGACTCCAAATATTCAGTACTTC. This codes for CASSESGTPNIQYF.

This rearrangement joins TRBV5-4 to TRBJ2-7; 11 nucleotides align to TRBD2. Germline V CDR1 and CDR2: SGHNT, YYREEE (reference sequence). The CDR3 covers 14 residues. V lost 1 base, J lost 4 bases, and 1 base stayed unmatched. In DNA, the CDR3 is TGTGCCAGCAGCTTGTCTAGCGGGGGGTACGAGCAGTACTTC. Protein: CASSLSSGGYEQYF. The whole variable domain, filled in from reference TRBV5-4 and TRBJ2-7, reads ETGVTQSPTHLIKTRGQQVTLRCSSQSGHNTVSWYQQALGQGPQFIFQYYREEENGRGNFPPRFSGLQFPNYSSELNVNALELDDSALYLCASSLSSGGYEQYFGPGTRLTVT.

J is TRBJ2-4 and V is TRBV2; 7 bases line up with TRBD1. The CDR3 contains 16 residues. Germline CDR1 SNHLY, CDR2 FYNNEI. Losses at the gene ends were 1 base for V and 0 bases for J; bases not matched to a gene: 3. CDR3 region: CASSEGTGLAKNIQYF. The CDR3 DNA follows: TGTGCCAGCAGTGAAGGGACAGGATTAGCCAAAAACATTCAGTACTTC.

J is TRBJ1-4 and V is TRBV7-8, with 7 bases that match TRBD1. Germline V gene sequence: CDR1 SGHVS, CDR2 FQNEAQ. The CDR3 contains 17 residues. V lost 1 base and J lost 8; bases outside the gene matches: 13. The CDR3 nucleotides read TGTGCCAGCAGCTTAGACAGGGGTCCGATCCGGGGCGAAAAACTGTTTTTT. Amino acid sequence: CASSLDRGPIRGEKLFF.

The rearrangement joins TRBV6-2 or TRBV6-3 to TRBJ1-2; D might be TRBD1 (5 bases). Germline CDR1 reads MNHEY; CDR2 reads SVGEGT. V shed 5 bases and J shed 0 bases, with 13 bases lying between them. The CDR3 covers 15 residues. The CDR3 region is CASSPTGGANYGYTF. The DNA of the CDR3 is TGTGCCAGCAGTCCCACTGGGGGGGCTAACTATGGCTACACCTTC.

V usage is TRBV29-1 and J usage is TRBJ2-3; 11 nucleotides agree with TRBD1. Germline loops: CDR1 SQVTM, CDR2 ANQGSEA. Losses at the gene ends were 7 bases for V and 4 bases for J; bases not matched to a gene: 10. This CDR3 comprises 15 residues. The CDR3, as DNA: TGCAGCGGTGGGTGGACAGGGGGCGGCCCAGATACGCAGTATTTT. Its protein is CSGGWTGGGPDTQYF.

This sequence joins TRBV10-3 and TRBJ1-1, with D possibly matching TRBD1 (6 bases). The CDR3 has 15 amino acids. V lost 5 bases to trimming and J lost 0 bases, with 13 bases between them. Germline loops: CDR1 ENHRY, CDR2 SYGVKD. The CDR3 sequence: CAISQKTGLNTEAFF. The DNA of the CDR3 is TGTGCCATCAGTCAAAAAACAGGGTTGAACACTGAAGCTTTCTTT.

The chain is built from TRBV4-3 and TRBJ2-7; 12 nucleotides align to TRBD2. In germline, CDR1 is LGHNA, CDR2 YSLEER. The CDR3 sequence is 14 residues long. V lost 1 base, J lost 5 bases, and 0 bases stayed unmatched. CDR3 protein: CASSQGTSGNEQYF. The CDR3 DNA reads as TGCGCCAGCAGCCAAGGGACTAGCGGGAACGAGCAGTACTTC.